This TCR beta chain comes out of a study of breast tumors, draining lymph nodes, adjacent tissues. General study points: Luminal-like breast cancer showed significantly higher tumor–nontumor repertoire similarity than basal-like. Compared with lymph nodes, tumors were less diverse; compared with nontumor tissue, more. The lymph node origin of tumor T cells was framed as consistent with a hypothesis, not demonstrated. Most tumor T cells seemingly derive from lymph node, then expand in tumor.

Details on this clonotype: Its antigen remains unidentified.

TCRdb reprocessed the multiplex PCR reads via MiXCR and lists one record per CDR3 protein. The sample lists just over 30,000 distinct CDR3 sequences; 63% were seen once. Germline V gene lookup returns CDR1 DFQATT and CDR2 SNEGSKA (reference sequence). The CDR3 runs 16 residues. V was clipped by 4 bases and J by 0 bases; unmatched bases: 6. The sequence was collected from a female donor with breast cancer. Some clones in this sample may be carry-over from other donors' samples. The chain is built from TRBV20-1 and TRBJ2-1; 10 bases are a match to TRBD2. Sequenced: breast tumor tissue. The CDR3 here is CSAMWTSGSSYNEQFF. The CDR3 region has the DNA TGCAGTGCTATGTGGACTAGCGGTAGCTCCTACAATGAGCAGTTCTTC.